These 27 T cell receptor beta chains originate from one sample sequenced in a study of Tregs in tolerant kidney transplant recipients. Mixed chimerism was transient after nonmyeloablative marrow transplants from related graft donors. Assay: immunoSEQ multiplex PCR; the TCRdb copy retains only in-frame clones and omits some. With some 5,800 clones in the sample, the ten largest clones hold about two fifths. The sequenced sample was CD8+ T cells from blood (PBMCs), obtained 12 months after the transplant. The receptor source for this set is a human patient who received a combined kidney and bone marrow transplant. The graft donor may have contributed some T cells.

As concerns this clone: A read error may account for a junction end that differs from germline. The read ends 3 residues early relative to the CDR3; the germline J gene fills the gap. The chain joins TRBV4-2 to TRBJ2-7, with D hard to call. Germline values: CDR1 LGHNA, CDR2 YNFKEQ. CDR3 length: 15 amino acids. The part of the CDR3 DNA that was read is TGCGCCAGCAGCCAAGAATCCACAACCACCTACGAG. It translates to CASSQESTTTYE. In full, the CDR3 is CASSQESTTTYEQYF.

Notes on this clone: The CDR3 goes on 3 residues after the read ends, and that part is filled in from the germline J gene. The chain is built from TRBV5-6 and TRBJ1-4, with unresolved D. The V and J ends lost 0 bases and 6 bases respectively, with 9 bases between them. The CDR3 spans 14 residues. In germline, CDR1 is SGHDT, CDR2 YYEEEE. Here the CDR3 reads CASSLGYSYEKLFF. Partial CDR3 DNA: TGTGCCAGCAGCTTGGGATACTCCTATGAAAAA.

Note on this clone: The CDR3 end falls 3 residues outside the read, so it is completed with the germline J gene. The J gene is TRBJ2-6, the V gene TRBV2; D not resolved. Germline assignment: CDR1 SNHLY and CDR2 FYNNEI. The CDR3 loop spans 14 amino acids. Trimming left V 6 bases short and J 3 bases short, with 9 bases between. CDR3 sequence reads: CASRRVGGANVLTF. CDR3 DNA (partial): TGTGCCAGCAGAAGGGTGGGTGGGGCCAACGTC.

Concerning this clone: The read ends 3 residues shy of where the CDR3 ends; the end is completed using the germline J gene. The rearrangement joins TRBV30 to TRBJ2-7; TRBD1 is a possible D gene (5 bases). CDR3 length: 13 residues. The ends were cut back, 2 bases at V and 4 bases at J, with 12 bases in the middle. Germline V gene sequence: CDR1 GTSNPN, CDR2 SVGIG (reference sequence). CDR3 DNA, as far as it was read: TGTGCCTGGAGTTTCGTCCAGGGTTACGAG. It codes for CAWSFVQGYE. The complete CDR3 reads CAWSFVQGYEQYF.

Turning to this clone: A read error may account for a junction end that differs from germline. From the germline J gene comes the end of the CDR3, since the read stops 3 residues before it. The chain joins TRBV11-3 to TRBJ2-7; unclear D gene. Germline CDR1 and CDR2: SGHNT and YENEEA. The length of the CDR3 is 13 residues. The CDR3 loop reads CASSLGPSSEQYF. The sequenced part of the CDR3 DNA is TGTGCCAGCAGCTTAGGTCCCTCCTCCGAG.

Regarding this clone: The CDR3 end falls 3 residues outside the read, so it is completed with the germline J gene. The J gene is TRBJ2-3, the V gene TRBV5-6, with no clear D. Per germline, CDR1 SGHDT and CDR2 YYEEEE. Deletions cut 0 bases from V and 6 bases from J, with 11 bases between. The CDR3 consists of 14 residues. This CDR3 is CASSLGQVIDTQYF. The CDR3 bases that were read are TGTGCCAGCAGCTTGGGGCAGGTCATCGATACG.

In regard to this clone: The read ends 3 residues before the CDR3 terminus; that terminus is restored from the germline J gene. The V and J genes are TRBV4-1 and TRBJ2-7; 9 bases are shared with TRBD2. With 1 base clipped from V and 6 bases from J, the junction kept 10 bases outside the gene matches. The CDR3 is 16 amino acids. Germline V CDR1 and CDR2: MGHRA, YSYEKL. CDR3 residues: CASSQGPGLARSEQYF. The CDR3 DNA, read in part, is TGCGCCAGCAGCCAAGGCCCGGGACTAGCTCGCTCCGAG.

Remarks on this clone: The sequence runs out 3 residues before the end of the CDR3; the remainder is reconstructed from the germline J gene. This chain connects TRBV19 to TRBJ2-7; 10 bases match TRBD2. V dropped 6 bases and J dropped 4; count of bases not matched to a gene: 9. Per the germline V gene, CDR1 is LNHDA and CDR2 is SQIVND (reference sequence). This CDR3 comprises 15 residues. CDR3 DNA (partial): TGTGCCAGTAGCCTTTTAGCGGGAGGACCTTACGAG. It codes for CASSLLAGGPYE. The entire CDR3 protein reads CASSLLAGGPYEQYF.

In regard to this clone: Sequencing ends 3 residues short of the CDR3 end; the germline J gene provides the rest. The chain has TRBV12-3 or TRBV12-4 and TRBJ2-7; 8 positions agree with TRBD1. CDR3 length equals 13 residues. J gave up 5 bases and V 6 bases, and 6 bases lay outside the gene matches. This chain's CDR3 is CASSPVTGDEQYF. Partial CDR3 DNA: TGTGCCAGCAGCCCCGTGACAGGGGACGAG.

For this clone: The read ends 3 residues before the CDR3 terminus; that terminus is restored from the germline J gene. This chain links TRBV2 with TRBJ2-3; no reliable D call. Per germline, CDR1 SNHLY and CDR2 FYNNEI. V was shortened by 8 bases and J by 4 bases, with 13 bases between the two germline ends. The CDR3 is 13 residues long. The CDR3 reads CASLELGSDTQYF. The sequenced part of the CDR3 DNA is TGTGCCAGCCTGGAGTTGGGCTCAGATACG.

Of note for this clone: The DNA ends 3 residues before the CDR3 does, and the rest of the CDR3 is filled in from the germline J gene. The same CDR3 can be traced to other DNA sequences in this sample. The J gene is TRBJ2-3, the V gene TRBV2; TRBD1 agrees at 7 bases. With 6 bases clipped from V and 0 bases from J, the junction kept 3 bases outside the gene matches. CDR3 length equals 14 residues. Germline-derived CDR1 and CDR2 are SNHLY and FYNNEI. CDR3 DNA (partial): TGTGCCAGCAGCGGGACAGCTAGCACAGATACG. Amino acid sequence: CASSGTASTDT. The whole CDR3 region reads CASSGTASTDTQYF.

A word on this clone: One junction end does not reproduce the germline sequence, and a read error may be involved. With the read ending 3 residues before the CDR3 end, the germline J gene is used to fill in that end. This rearrangement joins TRBV4-2 to TRBJ2-7, with D perhaps matching TRBD1 (6 bases). CDR1 and CDR2 from the germline V gene are LGHNA and YNFKEQ. This CDR3 contains 13 residues. The sequenced part of the CDR3 DNA is TGCGCCAGCAGCCACGGGACAATCTACGAG. Its translation is CASSHGTIYE. The full-length CDR3 reads as CASSHGTIYEQYF.

To note about this clone: The missing CDR3 end, 3 residues past where the read stops, is filled in from the germline J gene. The gene calls are TRBV19 and TRBJ1-5; D unresolved. The V end lost 2 bases, the J end lost 0 bases, and 14 bases lay between the germline ends. Germline V gene data show CDR1 as LNHDA and CDR2 as SQIVND (reference sequence). This CDR3 has 17 residues. The CDR3 DNA, read in part, is TGTGCCAGTAGTATAAAGCCTATCCAGGATAGCAATCAGCCC. It codes for CASSIKPIQDSNQP. Given in full, the CDR3 is CASSIKPIQDSNQPQHF.

Turning to this clone: The read terminates 3 residues before the CDR3 end, so the remaining end is supplied by the germline J gene. V gene TRBV29-1 combines with J gene TRBJ2-7; a possible D gene is TRBD1 (6 bases). CDR3 length: 12 residues. In germline, CDR1 is SQVTM, CDR2 ANQGSEA. Between the trimmed V and J ends, which lost 6 bases and 3 bases, there was a span of 12 bases. CDR3 loop: CSVPGEDYEQYF. CDR3 DNA, as far as it was read: TGCAGCGTCCCAGGGGAAGACTACGAG.

Worth noting for this clone: The DNA ends 3 residues before the CDR3 does, and the rest of the CDR3 is filled in from the germline J gene. The rearrangement uses TRBV29-1 and TRBJ2-1; perhaps TRBD1 as D (5 bases). Germline CDR1 SQVTM, CDR2 ANQGSEA. V was trimmed by 7 bases and J by 7 bases, leaving 17 bases between them. This CDR3 is 13 amino acids long. CDR3 in amino acids: CSGAGPSGNEQFF. The sequenced part of the CDR3 DNA is TGCAGCGGTGCCGGGCCCTCAGGGAATGAG.

About this clone itself: The observed sequence ends 3 residues before the CDR3 terminus, with the missing tail filled in from the germline J gene. The V call is TRBV29-1, the J call TRBJ2-7; 9 bases are a match to TRBD1. V lost 1 base, J lost 4 bases, and 8 bases stayed unmatched. The CDR3 has 15 amino acids. The germline CDR1 and CDR2 sequences are SQVTM and ANQGSEA. This CDR3 reads CSVEGYGGQGYEQYF. The DNA read from the CDR3 is TGCAGCGTTGAAGGATATGGAGGACAGGGGTACGAG.

Worth noting for this clone: The read comes to an end 3 residues before the CDR3 does, leaving the germline J gene to fill in the end. This chain uses TRBV18 with TRBJ2-7; D not resolved. CDR3 length equals 11 residues. Germline CDR1 KGHSH, CDR2 LQKENI. V lost 2 bases, J lost 5 bases, and 4 bases lay in between. The part of the CDR3 DNA that was read is TGTGCCAGCTCACCAAATAACGAG. It translates to CASSPNNE. The CDR3, in full, reads CASSPNNEQYF.

Frequency places this clone as medium-sized (0.01 to 0.1%). Read sequence stops 3 residues before the CDR3 end, and the germline J gene provides the missing end. J is TRBJ2-7 and V is TRBV5-5; 7 bases map to TRBD1. Per germline, CDR1 SGHKS and CDR2 YYEKEE (reference sequence). The CDR3 totals 15 residues. V lost 3 bases to trimming and J lost 2 bases; unmatched junction nucleotides: 8. CDR3 DNA, as far as it was read: TGTGCCAGCAGCTACGCCGGGACAGAAACCTACGAG. Its translation is CASSYAGTETYE. The full CDR3 protein reads CASSYAGTETYEQYF.

Comment on this clone: From the germline J gene comes the end of the CDR3, since the read stops 3 residues before it. The chain employs TRBV7-6 and TRBJ2-7; D possibly corresponds to TRBD2 (6 bases). The CDR3 contains 13 residues. The V end was cut by 3 bases, the J end by 5 bases, with 11 bases between. CDR1 is SGHVS and CDR2 is FNYEAQ in the germline V gene. The CDR3 bases that were read are TGTGCCAGCAGCTTGGTGGAGGGCCACGAG. It is translated as CASSLVEGHE. The full CDR3 reads CASSLVEGHEQYF.

As regards this clone: The read gets to within 3 residues of the CDR3 end, and the germline J gene fills in the rest. V and J are TRBV7-9 and TRBJ2-7; 9 nucleotides match TRBD2. CDR3 length equals 14 residues. Germline values: CDR1 SEHNR, CDR2 FQNEAQ (reference sequence). Trimming removed 7 bases from V and 2 bases from J; junction bases left unmatched: 6. The CDR3 DNA, read in part, is TGTGCCAGCAAGACGACTAGCGGACCCTACGAG. It is translated as CASKTTSGPYE. The entire CDR3 sequence reads CASKTTSGPYEQYF.

The CDR3 spells CSVEGGGPEQYF. The part of the CDR3 DNA that was read is TGCAGCGTTGAGGGGGGGGGCCCCGAG. The chain couples TRBV29-1 to TRBJ2-7; TRBD2 might be the D (7 bases). The CDR3 end falls 3 residues outside the read, so it is completed with the germline J gene. Deletions cut 3 bases from V and 6 bases from J, with 12 bases between. CDR1 and CDR2 from the germline V gene are SQVTM and ANQGSEA. The CDR3 has 12 residues.

Remarks on this clone: Read coverage stops 3 residues before the CDR3 terminus; the germline J gene supplies the remainder. V usage is TRBV7-9 and J usage is TRBJ2-7; TRBD1 might be the D (6 bases). Trimming left V 5 bases short and J 2 bases short, with 16 bases between. CDR3 length: 15 residues. Germline CDR1 and CDR2: SEHNR and FQNEAQ (reference sequence). Partial CDR3 DNA: TGTGCCAGCAGCAAGCCACAGGGACCTCCCTACGAG. Its protein product is CASSKPQGPPYE. The full CDR3 protein is CASSKPQGPPYEQYF.

Points on this clone: The read is 3 residues too short to cover the CDR3 end, so that end is filled in from the germline J gene. The genes are TRBV14 and TRBJ2-2, with 10 positions matching TRBD2. In germline, CDR1 is SGHDN, CDR2 FVKESK. V shed 0 bases, J shed 3 bases, and the junction held 7 bases outside the gene matches. This CDR3 has 18 residues. CDR3 amino acids: CASSQDRIAGGYTGELFF. Incomplete CDR3 DNA: TGTGCCAGCAGCCAAGATAGGATAGCGGGAGGCTACACCGGGGAG.

A word on this clone: From the germline J gene comes the end of the CDR3, since the read stops 3 residues before it. The V gene is TRBV7-8, the J gene TRBJ1-1; TRBD1 is a possible D gene (6 bases). Per germline, CDR1 SGHVS and CDR2 FQNEAQ. The CDR3 covers 17 residues. Trimming removed 1 base from V and 0 bases from J, with 15 bases in between. The CDR3 here is CASSLGAGQLMNTEAFF. CDR3 DNA, as far as it was read: TGTGCCAGCAGCTTAGGAGCCGGACAGCTCATGAACACTGAA.

Notes on this clone: The read stops 3 residues short of the end of the CDR3; the missing end is completed from the germline J gene. This chain joins TRBV7-2 and TRBJ1-1; 7 nucleotides line up with TRBD1. CDR3 length: 12 amino acids. Per the germline V gene, CDR1 is SGHTA and CDR2 is FQGNSA. Trimming at V came to 5 bases and at J to 6 bases, leaving 3 bases not matched to a gene. The chain's CDR3 is CASSTTGAEAFF. CDR3 DNA (partial): TGTGCCAGCAGCACCACAGGGGCTGAA.

A remark on this clone: The CDR3 end lies 3 residues beyond the end of the read and is filled in from the germline J gene. The chain uses TRBV5-1 and TRBJ1-1; tentative D call: TRBD1 (5 bases). The CDR3 is 13 amino acids. V lost 5 bases and J 1 base, leaving 9 bases between the germline ends. Germline-derived CDR1 and CDR2 are SGHRS and YFSETQ. The CDR3: CASRGRENTEAFF. Partial CDR3 DNA: TGCGCCAGCAGGGGCAGGGAGAACACTGAA. The full variable domain, rest sourced from reference TRBV5-1 and TRBJ1-1, is KAGVTQTPRYLIKTRGQQVTLSCSPISGHRSVSWYQQTPGQGLQFLFEYFSETQRNKGNFPGRFSGRQFSNSRSEMNVSTLELGDSALYLCASRGRENTEAFFGQGTRLTVV.

In the case of this clone: The read terminates 3 residues before the CDR3 end, so the remaining end is supplied by the germline J gene. The chain links TRBV6-2 or TRBV6-3 to TRBJ2-1; 8 bases line up with TRBD2. This CDR3 has 15 amino acids. CDR1 MNHEY and CDR2 SVGEGT come from the germline V gene. V dropped 8 bases and J dropped 7; count of bases not matched to a gene: 13. The CDR3 bases that were read are TGTGCCAGCGTAAACCCGACTAGCGATAGAAATGAG. It encodes CASVNPTSDRNE. The whole CDR3 sequence reads CASVNPTSDRNEQFF.